This T cell receptor (beta chain) appears in the sequencing data of a study of blood T cells in healthy people across ages. Study-level information: About one barcoded TCR beta cDNA was captured per two T cells.

Study results and caveats: Donors of long life had a larger count of naive CD4+ cells and greater diversity than aged donors. It was held that the diversity estimates obtained from one million T cells were underestimates.

Donors were healthy Caucasian individuals from Russia aged roughly 6 to 95. This CDR3 has 13 amino acids. Trimming took 5 bases from V and 4 from J, leaving 11 bases between them. Germline values: CDR1 SGHKS, CDR2 YYEKEE (reference sequence). Concerning this clonotype: Its antigen is not identified.

For the second PCR, which ran for roughly 6 to 12 cycles, a sample-barcoded 5' primer and a J-beta primer mix were used. One entry per CDR3 protein, called by TCRdb with MiXCR from the 5' RACE reads. The table lists about 570,000 distinct CDR3 sequences, 27% of them singletons. Material for sequencing was blood. The TCR was taken from a woman in her 70s in good health. This chain connects TRBV5-5 to TRBJ2-3; D assignment may be TRBD1 or TRBD2 (5 bases each). The DNA for the CDR3 is TGTGCCAGCAGTTCCGGGACCTCAGATACGCAGTATTTT. Its translation: CASSSGTSDTQYF. Based on the CDR3 plus reference TRBV5-5 and TRBJ2-3, the full variable domain is DAGVTQSPTHLIKTRGQQVTLRCSPISGHKSVSWYQQVLGQGPQFIFQYYEKEERGRGNFPDRFSARQFPNYSSELNVNALLLGDSALYLCASSSGTSDTQYFGPGTRLTVL.